These 30 T cell receptor beta chains originate from one sample sequenced in a study of blood T cell repertoires in COVID-19 (dated by TCRdb to the early 2020s). The library was generated by the immunoSEQ multiplex PCR assay. TCRdb mirrors the immuneACCESS table, restricted to in-frame sequences. Some clones are absent from its copies; in checked studies, under half trace to an unresolved V gene, and the reason for the others is unknown. This sample comprises roughly 170,000 clones, around 87% of them detected only once. The ten most abundant clones make up 2.5% to 3% of the sample. What was sequenced was peripheral blood. Source of these receptors: a middle-aged man with active or convalescent COVID-19.

The chain joins TRBV6-1 to TRBJ2-1; 8 positions agree with TRBD2. The V gene's germline CDR1 is MNHNS and CDR2 SASEGT. V trimming: 6 bases; J trimming: 7 bases; junction bases outside the gene matches: 17. There are 17 residues in the CDR3. The CDR3 DNA reads TGTGCCAGCAGAGAAAGGGTTTCGGGGGGGGTCAGAAATGAGCAGTTCTTC. Amino acids: CASRERVSGGVRNEQFF.

The rearrangement links TRBV7-2 to TRBJ1-2, with 9 bases matching TRBD1. V lost 1 base to trimming and J lost 6 bases; unmatched junction nucleotides: 0. CDR1 and CDR2 from the germline V gene are SGHTA and FQGNSA. This CDR3 spans 13 amino acids. This CDR3 reads CASSLGTGDGYTF. The DNA for the CDR3 is TGTGCCAGCAGCTTAGGGACAGGGGATGGCTACACCTTC.

This clone has a single count. The genes are TRBV9 and TRBJ2-1, with unresolved D. Germline V gene lookup returns CDR1 SGDLS and CDR2 YYNGEE. This CDR3 comprises 14 residues. V was pared by 6 bases and J by 7 bases, with 17 bases between. The CDR3 region has the DNA TGTGCCAGCAAGGAGTCGGGTGTCGGGAATGAGCAGTTCTTC. This sequence encodes CASKESGVGNEQFF.

A single count supports this clone. The CDR3 region is CASRKGTPNSSYEQYF. CDR3 in DNA: TGCGCCAGCAGGAAAGGGACACCTAACAGCTCCTACGAGCAGTACTTC. V gene TRBV10-1 combines with J gene TRBJ2-7; D is perhaps TRBD1 (6 bases). In germline, CDR1 is WNHNN, CDR2 SYGVQD (reference sequence). V lost 6 bases to trimming and J lost 0 bases, with 18 bases between them. The length of the CDR3 is 16 residues.

The rearrangement links TRBV6-5 to TRBJ1-6, with D unclear. This CDR3 is 13 amino acids long. The V gene lost 4 bases and the J gene lost 5 bases, with 6 bases spanning the gap. The germline V gene encodes CDR1 MNHEY and CDR2 SVGAGI. CDR3 protein: CASSFVDNSPLHF. The CDR3 nucleotides are TGTGCCAGCAGTTTCGTCGATAATTCACCCCTCCACTTT.

The V and J genes are TRBV6-5 and TRBJ1-3, with 8 bases lining up with TRBD1. In germline, CDR1 is MNHEY, CDR2 SVGAGI. V was clipped by 3 bases and J by 6 bases; unmatched bases: 10. The CDR3 is 16 amino acids. CDR3 region: CASSYPAGTGINTIYF. In nucleotides, the CDR3 is TGTGCCAGCAGTTATCCGGCCGGGACAGGAATAAACACCATATATTTT.

The chain has TRBV12-3 or TRBV12-4 and TRBJ2-6; 9 positions agree with TRBD1. V was clipped by 6 bases and J by 12 bases; unmatched bases: 3. This CDR3 is built from 12 residues. As DNA, the CDR3 is TGTGCCAGCAGGGGGACAGGGCCCGTCCTGACTTTC. It encodes CASRGTGPVLTF.

This chain joins TRBV11-2 and TRBJ2-7; TRBD1 matches at 10 bases. Germline loops: CDR1 SGHAT, CDR2 FQNNGV. The CDR3 length is 15 residues. Unmatched junction bases numbered 9, after V lost 6 bases and J lost 4 bases. The CDR3 DNA is TGTGCCAGCAGTTATCCGGGACAGGGGATTTACGAGCAGTACTTC. As protein: CASSYPGQGIYEQYF.

The chain employs TRBV30 and TRBJ2-2, with a weak D call TRBD2 (7 bases). Per the germline V gene, CDR1 is GTSNPN and CDR2 is SVGIG (reference sequence). The CDR3 loop spans 15 amino acids. The germline V and J ends were trimmed by 1 base and 3 bases, with 12 bases remaining between them. CDR3 sequence: CAWSEGGLDTGELFF. As DNA, the CDR3 is TGTGCCTGGAGTGAGGGGGGGCTGGACACCGGGGAGCTGTTTTTT.

V is TRBV30 and J is TRBJ1-4; perhaps TRBD1 as D (5 bases). Trimming left V 2 bases short and J 6 bases short, with 13 bases between. The germline V gene has CDR1 GTSNPN and CDR2 SVGIG (reference sequence). The CDR3 has 14 residues. Here the CDR3 DNA reads TGTGCCTGGAGTAACCCTGGGACTTATGAAAAACTGTTTTTT. Its protein is CAWSNPGTYEKLFF.

The V call is TRBV6-4, the J call TRBJ1-2; D is perhaps TRBD1 (5 bases). The CDR3 length is 14 residues. The V and J ends lost 0 bases and 4 bases respectively, with 9 bases between them. Germline V CDR1 and CDR2: MRHNA, SNTAGT. The CDR3, as DNA: TGTGCCAGCAGTGACTCAGGGGAGGGCTATGGCTACACCTTC. It specifies CASSDSGEGYGYTF.

This clone was seen a single time. The gene calls are TRBV2 and TRBJ1-2; D may be TRBD1 (6 bases). The CDR3 consists of 14 residues. The germline CDR1 and CDR2 sequences are SNHLY and FYNNEI. V was trimmed by 3 bases and J by 4 bases, leaving 12 bases between them. The CDR3 region has the DNA TGTGCCAGCAGTGATCCCGAGGACAGCTATGGCTACACCTTC. Protein sequence: CASSDPEDSYGYTF.

The V gene is TRBV2, the J gene TRBJ1-6; no clear D gene. In germline, CDR1 is SNHLY, CDR2 FYNNEI. V gave up 6 bases and J gave up 8 bases, with 5 bases separating them. The CDR3 extends over 11 amino acids. The CDR3 spells CASSQDSPLHF. The DNA of the CDR3 is TGTGCCAGCAGCCAGGATTCACCCCTCCACTTT.

This chain uses TRBV24-1 with TRBJ1-1; D perhaps matches TRBD1 (5 bases). V was shortened by 4 bases and J by 4 bases, with 9 bases between the two germline ends. Germline CDR1 reads KGHDR; CDR2 reads SFDVKD. The length of the CDR3 is 13 residues. The CDR3 here is CATSDSTATEAFF. For the CDR3, the DNA is TGTGCCACCAGTGACTCGACAGCCACTGAAGCTTTCTTT.

The chain employs TRBV10-3 and TRBJ2-1; 14 nucleotides line up with TRBD2. This CDR3 comprises 13 residues. CDR1 ENHRY and CDR2 SYGVKD come from the germline V gene. J gave up 8 bases and V 10 bases, and 4 bases lay outside the gene matches. The CDR3 coding sequence is TGTGCCACGACTAGCGGGGGGGCGGATGAGCAGTTCTTC. As protein: CATTSGGADEQFF.

The V gene is TRBV6-5, the J gene TRBJ1-1, with a tentative D call TRBD1 (6 bases). This CDR3 spans 15 amino acids. V lost 0 bases and J lost 5, with 13 bases in between. Germline loops: CDR1 MNHEY, CDR2 SVGAGI. The CDR3 reads CASSYSFQGWTEAFF. The CDR3 region has the DNA TGTGCCAGCAGTTACTCCTTTCAGGGGTGGACTGAAGCTTTCTTT.

This rearrangement joins TRBV3-1 (or the pseudogene TRBV3-2) to TRBJ2-7, with D possibly being TRBD2 (5 bases). V lost 7 bases to trimming and J lost 3 bases, with 10 bases between them. The CDR3 consists of 12 residues. The germline CDR1 and CDR2 sequences are LGHDT and YNNKEL (reference sequence). This chain's CDR3 is CASTSRGYEQYF. In DNA form, the CDR3 reads TGTGCCAGCACCTCTCGGGGCTACGAGCAGTACTTC.

Here the CDR3 reads CAIAETGEYEQYF. Written as DNA, the CDR3 is TGTGCCATTGCGGAGACAGGAGAATACGAGCAGTACTTC. The chain joins TRBV10-3 to TRBJ2-7; maybe TRBD1 (6 bases). Germline V gene sequence: CDR1 ENHRY, CDR2 SYGVKD. The germline V and J ends were trimmed by 9 bases and 4 bases, with 16 bases remaining between them. This CDR3 is 13 amino acids long.

The rearrangement joins TRBV28 to TRBJ1-1; no reliable D call. Germline CDR1 MDHEN, CDR2 SYDVKM. Trimming removed 6 bases from V and 2 bases from J, with 16 bases in between. The CDR3 consists of 15 residues. In nucleotides, the CDR3 is TGTGCCAGCAGCCCCGAGGTGGCAGCCAACACTGAAGCTTTCTTT. It codes for CASSPEVAANTEAFF.

The V gene is TRBV4-1, the J gene TRBJ2-3, with 10 positions matching TRBD2. CDR1 is MGHRA and CDR2 is YSYEKL in the germline V gene. The CDR3 runs to 16 residues. With 0 bases clipped from V and 6 bases from J, the junction kept 6 bases outside the gene matches. The CDR3 region is CASSQDLAGAWDTQYF. CDR3 DNA: TGCGCCAGCAGCCAAGATCTAGCGGGGGCCTGGGATACGCAGTATTTT.

The chain joins TRBV6-5 to TRBJ1-1; 8 bases are shared with TRBD1. The CDR3 runs to 11 residues. J gave up 11 bases and V 6 bases, and 5 bases lay outside the gene matches. Germline loops: CDR1 MNHEY, CDR2 SVGAGI. In nucleotides, the CDR3 is TGTGCCAGCAGGCTCAGGGGGCACGCTTTCTTT. As protein: CASRLRGHAFF.

The rearrangement links TRBV29-1 to TRBJ1-6; D gene unclear. The CDR3 has 14 residues. Per germline, CDR1 SQVTM and CDR2 ANQGSEA. The germline V and J ends were trimmed by 2 bases and 2 bases, with 7 bases remaining between them. The DNA of the CDR3 is TGCAGCGTTGAACCAGGCACCTATAATTCACCCCTCCACTTT. This gives the protein CSVEPGTYNSPLHF.

CDR3 region: CASRSTGGGNEQFF. The CDR3 nucleotides read TGTGCCAGCAGATCTACCGGGGGGGGGAATGAGCAGTTCTTC. The chain uses TRBV28 and TRBJ2-1; 8 bases are shared with TRBD2. Germline V gene data show CDR1 as MDHEN and CDR2 as SYDVKM. There are 14 residues in the CDR3. J was trimmed by 7 bases and V by 6 bases; bases with no gene match: 8.

This chain uses TRBV9 with TRBJ2-7; unclear D gene. V was clipped by 0 bases and J by 2 bases, with 9 bases between them. The CDR3 extends over 14 amino acids. Germline CDR1 is SGDLS and CDR2 is YYNGEE. The CDR3 bases are TGTGCCAGCAGCGTAGGACACGGCCCCTACGAGCAGTACTTC. Protein sequence: CASSVGHGPYEQYF.

The rearrangement links TRBV5-6 to TRBJ1-1; D is ambiguous. Trimming removed 4 bases from V and 10 bases from J, with 14 bases in between. The CDR3 consists of 12 residues. Germline V CDR1 and CDR2: SGHDT, YYEEEE. In DNA form, the CDR3 reads TGTGCCAGCAGCCTCGGGGTTCAGGCAGCTTTCTTT. It encodes CASSLGVQAAFF.

The chain couples TRBV5-4 to TRBJ1-3, with D unresolved. V was pared by 4 bases and J by 8 bases, with 19 bases between. This CDR3 spans 15 amino acids. The germline V gene has CDR1 SGHNT and CDR2 YYREEE (reference sequence). The CDR3 DNA follows: TGTGCCAGCAGCCCTGGATCGATCACCGGGGACACCATATATTTT. This translates into CASSPGSITGDTIYF.

This chain uses TRBV7-3 with TRBJ2-2; D is possibly TRBD2 (6 bases). There are 14 residues in the CDR3. CDR1 is SGHTA, CDR2 FQGTGA, per germline. V was clipped by 1 base and J by 7 bases, with 10 bases between them. The CDR3 DNA follows: TGTGCCAGCAGCTTAAGAGAGGAGGGCGGGGAGCTGTTTTTT. Amino acids: CASSLREEGGELFF.

The chain combines TRBV18 with TRBJ1-2; tentatively, D is TRBD1 (6 bases). Trimming shortened V by 1 base and J by 0 bases, and 6 bases separated the two germline ends. This CDR3 has 14 residues. Germline V gene sequence: CDR1 KGHSH, CDR2 LQKENI. CDR3 in amino acids: CASSPQGANYGYTF. CDR3 sequence (DNA): TGTGCCAGCTCACCACAGGGGGCTAACTATGGCTACACCTTC.

The rearrangement joins TRBV7-3 to TRBJ2-1; 11 bases are a match to TRBD2. The J segment lost 6 bases and the V segment lost 5 bases, leaving 6 bases of the junction unmatched. The germline V gene encodes CDR1 SGHTA and CDR2 FQGTGA. The CDR3 is 15 residues long. The DNA of the CDR3 is TGTGCCAGCAGCCATCTTAGCGGGGGGGTCAATGAGCAGTTCTTC. This codes for CASSHLSGGVNEQFF.

CDR3 protein: CASSPEAGNYGYTF. CDR3 in DNA: TGTGCCAGCTCACCAGAGGCAGGGAACTATGGCTACACCTTC. This rearrangement joins TRBV18 to TRBJ1-2; TRBD1 is a possible D gene (5 bases). V lost 2 bases and J 2 bases, leaving 9 bases between the germline ends. CDR3 size: 14 residues. Germline CDR1 reads KGHSH; CDR2 reads LQKENI.